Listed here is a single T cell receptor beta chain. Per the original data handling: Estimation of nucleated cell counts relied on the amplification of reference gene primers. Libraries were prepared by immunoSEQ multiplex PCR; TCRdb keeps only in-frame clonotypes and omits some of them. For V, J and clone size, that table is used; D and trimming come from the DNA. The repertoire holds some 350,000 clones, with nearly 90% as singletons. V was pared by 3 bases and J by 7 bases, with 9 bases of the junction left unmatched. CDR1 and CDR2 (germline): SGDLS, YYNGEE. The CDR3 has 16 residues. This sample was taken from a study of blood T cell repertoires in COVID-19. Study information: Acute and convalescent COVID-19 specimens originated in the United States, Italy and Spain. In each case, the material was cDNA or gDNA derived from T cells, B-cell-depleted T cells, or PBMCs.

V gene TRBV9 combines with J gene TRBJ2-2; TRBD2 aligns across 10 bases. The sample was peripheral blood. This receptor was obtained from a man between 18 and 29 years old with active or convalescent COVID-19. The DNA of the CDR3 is TGTGCCAGCAGCGCGGAGACTAGCGGGTACGGCGGGGAGCTGTTTTTT. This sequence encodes CASSAETSGYGGELFF.